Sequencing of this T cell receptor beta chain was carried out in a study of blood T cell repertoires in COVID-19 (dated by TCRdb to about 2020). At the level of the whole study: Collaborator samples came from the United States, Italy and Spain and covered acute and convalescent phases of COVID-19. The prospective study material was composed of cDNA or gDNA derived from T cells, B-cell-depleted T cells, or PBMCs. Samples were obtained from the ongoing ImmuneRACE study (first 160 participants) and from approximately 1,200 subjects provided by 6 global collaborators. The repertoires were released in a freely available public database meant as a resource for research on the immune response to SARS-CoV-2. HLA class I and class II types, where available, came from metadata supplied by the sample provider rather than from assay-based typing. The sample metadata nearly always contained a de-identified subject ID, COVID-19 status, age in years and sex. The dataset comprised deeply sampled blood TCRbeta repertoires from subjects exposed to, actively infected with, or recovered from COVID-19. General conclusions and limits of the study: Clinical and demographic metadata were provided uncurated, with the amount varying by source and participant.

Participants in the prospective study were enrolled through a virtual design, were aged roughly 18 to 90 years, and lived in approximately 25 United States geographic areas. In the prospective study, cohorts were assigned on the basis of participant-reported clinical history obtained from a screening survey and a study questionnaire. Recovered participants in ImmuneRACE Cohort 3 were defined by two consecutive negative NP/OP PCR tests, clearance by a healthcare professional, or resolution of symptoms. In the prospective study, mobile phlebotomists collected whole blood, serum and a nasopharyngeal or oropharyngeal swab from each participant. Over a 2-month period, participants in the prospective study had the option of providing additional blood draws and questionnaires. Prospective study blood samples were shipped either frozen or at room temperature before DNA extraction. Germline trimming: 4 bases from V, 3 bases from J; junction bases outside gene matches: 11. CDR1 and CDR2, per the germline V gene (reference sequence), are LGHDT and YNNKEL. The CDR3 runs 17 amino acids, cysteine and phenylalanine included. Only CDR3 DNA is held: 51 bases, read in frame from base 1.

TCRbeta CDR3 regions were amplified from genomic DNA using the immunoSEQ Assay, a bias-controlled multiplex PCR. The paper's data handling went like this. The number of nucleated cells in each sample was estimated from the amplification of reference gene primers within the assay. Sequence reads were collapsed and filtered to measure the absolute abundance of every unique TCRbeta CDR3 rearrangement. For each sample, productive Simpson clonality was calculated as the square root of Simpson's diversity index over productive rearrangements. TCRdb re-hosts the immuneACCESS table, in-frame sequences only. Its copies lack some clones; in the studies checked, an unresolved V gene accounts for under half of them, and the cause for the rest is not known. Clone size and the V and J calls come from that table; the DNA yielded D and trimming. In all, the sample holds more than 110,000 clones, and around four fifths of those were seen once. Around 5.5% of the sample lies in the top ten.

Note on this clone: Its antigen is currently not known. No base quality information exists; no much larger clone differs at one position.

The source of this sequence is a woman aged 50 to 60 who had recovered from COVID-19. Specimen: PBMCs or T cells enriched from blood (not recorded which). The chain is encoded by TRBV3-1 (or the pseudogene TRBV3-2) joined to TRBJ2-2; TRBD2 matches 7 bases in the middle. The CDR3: CASSPDRTRTYTGELFF. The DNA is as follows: TGTGCCAGCAGCCCTGACCGGACTAGGACCTACACCGGGGAGCTGTTTTTT.